The 29 T cell receptor beta chains given below trace back to one sample, sequenced in a study of shared clonotypes between healthy human individuals (dated by TCRdb to 2018 to 2020). Receptor amplification or capture employed the immunoSEQ multiplex PCR assay. Held by TCRdb, this immuneACCESS table contains in-frame sequences only and omits some clones. Under half of the omission traces to an unresolved V gene where checked; the cause of the rest is unknown. For this sample the table gives about 870,000 clones, of which about 91% were detected only once. The ten largest clones represent more than 20% of the sample. For the CD8 naive samples, CD45RO-negative cells were positively selected for CCR7, yielding a CD45RA+CCR7+ population from which TemRA cells were excluded. Sequenced: naive CD8+ T cells sorted from blood. The cell subset or site label for this specimen denotes: CD45RA+CCR7+. All receptors come from a man between 25 and 39 years old in good health.

The chain has TRBV4-1 and TRBJ2-5; 8 positions agree with TRBD1. The CDR3 contains 16 residues. The trim removed 1 base at V and 5 bases at J, leaving 9 bases unmatched. Germline loops: CDR1 MGHRA, CDR2 YSYEKL. The CDR3 is CASSQVPRGRFETQYF. The CDR3 bases are TGCGCCAGCAGCCAAGTACCCAGGGGGCGTTTCGAGACCCAGTACTTC.

The chain carries TRBV7-9 and TRBJ1-5; 9 bases line up with TRBD1. The germline CDR1 and CDR2 sequences are SEHNR and FQNEAQ (reference sequence). V lost 1 base and J lost 7; bases outside the gene matches: 8. The CDR3 sequence is 16 residues long. The CDR3, as DNA: TGTGCCAGCAGCTTAGTGTCCGGGACAGGGAGCCAGCCCCAGCATTTT. As protein: CASSLVSGTGSQPQHF.

This sequence joins TRBV2 and TRBJ1-1; D call uncertain. CDR1 is SNHLY and CDR2 is FYNNEI in the germline V gene. Trimming took off 7 bases at V and 10 bases at J, with 10 bases between the two ends. The CDR3 consists of 10 residues. Written as DNA, the CDR3 is TGTGCCAGCATGCAGGTGGGAGCTTTCTTT. The encoded protein is CASMQVGAFF. Based on the CDR3 plus reference TRBV2 and TRBJ1-1, the full variable domain is EPEVTQTPSHQVTQMGQEVILRCVPISNHLYFYWYRQILGQKVEFLVSFYNNEISEKSEIFDDQFSVERPDGSNFTLKIRSTKLEDSAMYFCASMQVGAFFGQGTRLTVV.

V is TRBV7-8 and J is TRBJ2-7; TRBD1 matches 7 bases. Germline V gene sequence: CDR1 SGHVS, CDR2 FQNEAQ. CDR3 size: 15 residues. V lost 2 bases, J lost 0 bases, and 4 bases stayed unmatched. The CDR3 DNA is TGTGCCAGCAGCTTATCGACAGGGAGCTCCTACGAGCAGTACTTC. Its translation: CASSLSTGSSYEQYF.

This clone appeared once. V usage is TRBV4-1 and J usage is TRBJ2-7; 7 bases line up with TRBD1. V trimming: 0 bases; J trimming: 5 bases; junction bases outside the gene matches: 19. The germline V gene encodes CDR1 MGHRA and CDR2 YSYEKL. The CDR3 length is 19 residues. CDR3 DNA sequence: TGCGCCAGCAGCCAAGAAATCTACAGCCGGACAGGACCAGGGGACGAGCAGTACTTC. It codes for CASSQEIYSRTGPGDEQYF.

J is TRBJ1-2 and V is TRBV10-2; D unresolved. Germline lookup yields CDR1 WSHSY and CDR2 SAAADI. The CDR3 length is 13 residues. Deletions cut 0 bases from V and 4 bases from J, with 6 bases between. CDR3 residues: CASSESVSYGYTF. CDR3 coding DNA: TGCGCCAGCAGTGAGTCCGTTAGCTATGGCTACACCTTC.

This clone was counted a few times. J is TRBJ2-1 and V is TRBV7-9, with D uncertain. Germline loops: CDR1 SEHNR, CDR2 FQNEAQ (reference sequence). Trimming removed 3 bases from V and 5 bases from J, with 8 bases in between. The length of the CDR3 is 13 residues. This CDR3 reads CASSFTDNNEQFF. Here the CDR3 DNA reads TGTGCCAGCAGCTTTACTGACAACAATGAGCAGTTCTTC. Full variable domain (remainder filled in from reference TRBV7-9 and TRBJ2-1): DTGVSQNPRHKITKRGQNVTFRCDPISEHNRLYWYRQTLGQGPEFLTYFQNEAQLEKSRLLSDRFSAERPKGSFSTLEIQRTEQGDSAMYLCASSFTDNNEQFFGPGTRLTVL.

The CDR3 region is CASSTAYRRGEQFF. The CDR3, as DNA: TGTGCCAGCTCGACCGCTTATAGGAGAGGCGAGCAGTTCTTC. This sequence joins TRBV27 and TRBJ2-1; D gene uncertain. Germline V gene lookup returns CDR1 MNHEY and CDR2 SMNVEV (reference sequence). Deletions cut 8 bases from V and 10 bases from J, with 21 bases between. This CDR3 has 14 residues.

The chain joins TRBV6-6 to TRBJ1-2; D gene uncertain. Germline V gene sequence: CDR1 MNHNY, CDR2 SVGAGI (reference sequence). The CDR3 spans 15 residues. The V end was cut by 9 bases, the J end by 0 bases, with 17 bases between. The CDR3 nucleotides are TGTGCCAGTGTAACTTCGGAGCCTCCTAACTATGGCTACACCTTC. This translates into CASVTSEPPNYGYTF.

The chain uses TRBV7-9 and TRBJ2-3; tentative D call: TRBD2 (5 bases). V was trimmed by 2 bases and J by 3 bases, leaving 9 bases between them. Germline assignment: CDR1 SEHNR and CDR2 FQNEAQ (reference sequence). CDR3 size: 14 residues. This chain's CDR3 is CASSLSSVTDTQYF. DNA for the CDR3: TGTGCCAGCAGCTTAAGTAGCGTTACAGATACGCAGTATTTT.

The chain combines TRBV9 with TRBJ1-3; perhaps TRBD1 as D (5 bases). V gave up 0 bases and J gave up 5 bases, with 12 bases separating them. Germline assignment: CDR1 SGDLS and CDR2 YYNGEE. This CDR3 is 15 amino acids long. CDR3 loop: CASSVEGQGRNTIYF. CDR3 bases: TGTGCCAGCAGCGTAGAGGGGCAGGGACGAAACACCATATATTTT.

The chain couples TRBV29-1 to TRBJ1-2, with D possibly being TRBD1 (5 bases). The CDR3 is made up of 11 amino acids. Per the germline V gene, CDR1 is SQVTM and CDR2 is ANQGSEA. Deletions cut 7 bases from V and 2 bases from J, with 8 bases between. This CDR3 reads CSARDNYGYTF. For the CDR3, the DNA is TGCAGCGCCCGGGACAACTATGGCTACACCTTC.

The CDR3 DNA reads as TGCGCCAGCAGCTTGGGGACAGGGTATGACAATGAGCAGTTCTTC. Its protein product is CASSLGTGYDNEQFF. V usage is TRBV5-1 and J usage is TRBJ2-1, with 8 bases matching TRBD1. The CDR3 is 15 residues long. The J segment lost 5 bases and the V segment lost 0 bases, leaving 4 bases of the junction unmatched. Germline CDR1 SGHRS, CDR2 YFSETQ.

The chain is built from TRBV9 and TRBJ2-2, with unresolved D. The CDR3 runs 14 residues. Germline assignment: CDR1 SGDLS and CDR2 YYNGEE. Trimming stripped 4 bases from V and 8 bases from J, with 15 bases between. CDR3 amino acids: CASSSWTVGGELFF. In nucleotides, the CDR3 is TGTGCCAGCAGCTCCTGGACCGTGGGTGGGGAGCTGTTTTTT.

This chain joins TRBV29-1 and TRBJ2-3; maybe TRBD1 (6 bases). V lost 7 bases and J 4 bases, leaving 15 bases between the germline ends. The CDR3 has 13 amino acids. Germline CDR1 reads SQVTM; CDR2 reads ANQGSEA. The CDR3 is CSDLGAAADTQYF. The CDR3 coding sequence is TGCAGCGACCTGGGGGCCGCGGCAGATACGCAGTATTTT.

This clone was counted once. V is TRBV30 and J is TRBJ2-7; 7 bases align to TRBD1. This CDR3 is 12 amino acids long. CDR1 is GTSNPN, CDR2 SVGIG, per germline (reference sequence). Trimming at V came to 4 bases and at J to 5 bases, leaving 5 bases not matched to a gene. The CDR3, as DNA: TGTGCCTGGACGGACAGGCGCGACGAGCAGTACTTC. It is translated as CAWTDRRDEQYF.

The chain employs TRBV6-6 and TRBJ1-5; 7 bases are shared with TRBD1. This CDR3 is 16 amino acids long. Trimming cost V 5 bases and J 3 bases; bases outside gene matches: 10. Germline V lookup: CDR1 MNHNY, CDR2 SVGAGI (reference sequence). CDR3 amino acids: CASSNLDRAHNQPQHF. CDR3 nucleotide sequence: TGTGCCAGCAGTAATCTCGACAGGGCACACAATCAGCCCCAGCATTTT.

The chain links TRBV14 to TRBJ2-2, with D possibly called TRBD1 or TRBD2 (5 bases each). From germline, CDR1 is SGHDN and CDR2 FVKESK. CDR3 length equals 17 residues. Trimming took off 0 bases at V and 0 bases at J, with 11 bases between the two ends. As DNA, the CDR3 is TGTGCCAGCAGCCAAGATTCCTGGGACGCGAACACCGGGGAGCTGTTTTTT. Its protein is CASSQDSWDANTGELFF.

V usage is TRBV9 and J usage is TRBJ2-2; D is unresolved. Looked up from germline, CDR1 is SGDLS and CDR2 is YYNGEE. The CDR3 has 13 residues. V lost 1 base and J 3 bases, leaving 4 bases between the germline ends. The CDR3 region is CASSVRYTGELFF. CDR3 in DNA: TGTGCCAGCAGCGTAAGGTACACCGGGGAGCTGTTTTTT.

The V gene is TRBV19, the J gene TRBJ1-5, with unresolved D. CDR1 is LNHDA and CDR2 is SQIVND in the germline V gene (reference sequence). Trimming shortened V by 5 bases and J by 4 bases, and 9 bases separated the two germline ends. The CDR3 sequence is 13 residues long. The CDR3 spells CASSPPGNQPQHF. CDR3 nucleotides: TGTGCCAGTAGTCCCCCCGGTAATCAGCCCCAGCATTTT.

J is TRBJ2-7 and V is TRBV11-2, with 7 bases identical to TRBD1. This CDR3 spans 14 amino acids. V shed 4 bases, J shed 4 bases, and the junction held 7 bases outside the gene matches. The germline V gene encodes CDR1 SGHAT and CDR2 FQNNGV. The CDR3 here is CASSWGYRGYEQYF. CDR3 nucleotides: TGTGCCAGCAGCTGGGGGTACAGGGGATACGAGCAGTACTTC.

The V and J genes are TRBV7-9 and TRBJ2-3; 8 bases fit TRBD1. Germline-derived CDR1 and CDR2 are SEHNR and FQNEAQ (reference sequence). With V trimmed by 5 bases and J by 8 bases, 18 bases remained unmatched. The CDR3 loop spans 17 amino acids. DNA of the CDR3: TGTGCCAGCAGCGACAAAGGGACAGGACACGGGAGAGGTACGCAGTATTTT. This sequence encodes CASSDKGTGHGRGTQYF.

Details on this clone: Other nucleotide sequences from this sample produce the same CDR3. The chain carries TRBV25-1 and TRBJ2-7; no clear D. The CDR3 is 11 amino acids. V shed 2 bases and J shed 4 bases, with 3 bases lying between them. Per germline, CDR1 MGHDK and CDR2 SYGVNS. In DNA form, the CDR3 reads TGTGCCAGCAGTGAAGCTTACGAGCAGTACTTC. Amino acid sequence: CASSEAYEQYF.

V usage is TRBV6-5 and J usage is TRBJ1-1; 8 positions agree with TRBD1. This CDR3 has 15 residues. Germline CDR1 reads MNHEY; CDR2 reads SVGAGI. Trimming removed 2 bases from V and 5 bases from J; junction bases left unmatched: 7. Here the CDR3 reads CASSYGQGGSTEAFF. CDR3 nucleotide sequence: TGTGCCAGCAGTTACGGACAGGGTGGAAGTACTGAAGCTTTCTTT.

This clone was detected only once. The chain couples TRBV6-1 to TRBJ2-7; weak D call: TRBD1 (5 bases). The germline CDR1 and CDR2 sequences are MNHNS and SASEGT. This CDR3 has 13 residues. Trimming removed 7 bases from V and 5 bases from J, with 15 bases in between. The chain's CDR3 is CASTRRVFNEQYF. CDR3 in DNA: TGTGCCAGCACTCGCAGGGTGTTTAACGAGCAGTACTTC.

The chain employs TRBV27 and TRBJ2-7; 8 bases are shared with TRBD1. The CDR3 length is 13 residues. With 8 bases clipped from V and 1 base from J, the junction kept 4 bases outside the gene matches. CDR1 and CDR2 from the germline V gene are MNHEY and SMNVEV (reference sequence). For the CDR3, the DNA is TGTGCCAGCGCAGGGGGCGCGTCCTACGAGCAGTACTTC. Translated: CASAGGASYEQYF.

The chain is built from TRBV6-6 and TRBJ2-7, with D hard to call. V dropped 5 bases and J dropped 0 bases, with 17 bases sitting between them. CDR1 is MNHNY and CDR2 is SVGAGI in the germline V gene (reference sequence). The CDR3 length is 16 residues. The CDR3, as DNA: TGTGCCAGCAGTCCCCTTATCCCCTCGGCCTCCTACGAGCAGTACTTC. It codes for CASSPLIPSASYEQYF.

As for this clone: This could be a read error, since a much larger clone is one nucleotide away. In DNA, the CDR3 is TGTGCCAGCAGTACGGGCTCCTACGAGCAGTACTTC. Protein: CASSTGSYEQYF. The chain has TRBV14 and TRBJ2-7; D uncertain. Germline V CDR1 and CDR2: SGHDN, FVKESK. This CDR3 is built from 12 residues. V lost 6 bases to trimming and J lost 0 bases, with 6 bases between them.

The chain combines TRBV11-3 with TRBJ2-7, with TRBD1 matching over 9 bases. Germline lookup yields CDR1 SGHNT and CDR2 YENEEA. The J segment lost 5 bases and the V segment lost 5 bases, leaving 7 bases of the junction unmatched. This CDR3 comprises 14 residues. The CDR3 region is CASSQGQGRDEQYF. The CDR3 DNA sequence: TGTGCCAGCAGCCAGGGACAGGGCCGAGACGAGCAGTACTTC.